The 9 T cell receptor beta chains reported below all come from one sample, sequenced in a study of shared clonotypes between healthy human individuals (TCRdb year 2020). Library generation was performed with the immunoSEQ multiplex PCR assay. The source is immuneACCESS, and TCRdb retained only in-frame sequences with V and J called. Part of the clones is not carried over; for the studies checked, unresolved V genes explain less than half of this, and the remainder is unexplained. Present in this sample are a few million clones, about 92% of which were seen just once. The top ten clones comprise about 0.41% of the sample. Sequencing used naive CD4+ T cells from PBMCs. In the paper's terms, the cell subset or site label means: CD45RA+ positively selected. The receptors were sampled from a man aged 18-30 years in good health. Some clones in this sample may be carry-over from other donors' samples.

The V gene is TRBV10-3, the J gene TRBJ2-1; 10 bases line up with TRBD2. The CDR3 runs to 13 residues. The ends lost 6 bases at V and 8 bases at J; junction bases unmatched: 4. Germline values: CDR1 ENHRY, CDR2 SYGVKD. The CDR3 is CAISSGTSDEQFF. The CDR3 DNA reads TGTGCCATCAGCTCCGGGACTAGCGATGAGCAGTTCTTC.

This chain joins TRBV7-2 and TRBJ2-6; D is possibly TRBD2 (5 bases). Trimming took 6 bases from V and 0 from J, leaving 12 bases between them. Germline V gives CDR1 SGHTA, CDR2 FQGNSA. The CDR3 extends over 16 amino acids. The CDR3 region is CASRAGGSSGANVLTF. CDR3 DNA sequence: TGTGCCAGCAGGGCAGGTGGGAGCTCTGGGGCCAACGTCCTGACTTTC. Variable domain in full (rest from reference TRBV7-2 and TRBJ2-6): GAGVSQSPSNKVTEKGKDVELRCDPISGHTALYWYRQSLGQGLEFLIYFQGNSAPDKSGLPSDRFSAERTGGSVSTLTIQRTQQEDSAVYLCASRAGGSSGANVLTFGAGSRLTVL.

V gene TRBV11-2 combines with J gene TRBJ1-2; 8 bases match TRBD1. The CDR3 covers 15 residues. Germline values: CDR1 SGHAT, CDR2 FQNNGV. V gave up 2 bases and J gave up 2 bases; unmatched junction bases: 4. CDR3 region: CASSLQGAQNYGYTF. DNA for the CDR3: TGTGCCAGCAGCTTACAGGGGGCGCAGAACTATGGCTACACCTTC.

The count of this clone is one. The J gene is TRBJ1-2, the V gene TRBV7-9, with a possible D match to TRBD1 (5 bases). Trimming removed 3 bases from V and 8 bases from J, with 10 bases in between. Germline V gives CDR1 SEHNR, CDR2 FQNEAQ (reference sequence). This CDR3 region has 12 residues. The DNA for the CDR3 is TGTGCCAGCAGCTTTGGGGGGACCGGCTACACCTTC. It specifies CASSFGGTGYTF.

This chain connects TRBV2 to TRBJ2-5; 7 nucleotides match TRBD2. V shed 2 bases, J shed 11 bases, and the junction held 2 bases outside the gene matches. The CDR3 is made up of 11 amino acids. Germline CDR1 reads SNHLY; CDR2 reads FYNNEI. The CDR3 loop reads CASSERGEQYF. CDR3 in DNA: TGTGCCAGCAGTGAACGGGGGGAGCAGTACTTC.

This clone was seen once. J is TRBJ1-1 and V is TRBV28, with D possibly TRBD1 on 6 matching bases. V lost 5 bases, J lost 1 base, and 11 bases lay in between. The CDR3 runs to 14 residues. The germline V gene encodes CDR1 MDHEN and CDR2 SYDVKM. The chain's CDR3 is CASSPWGANTEAFF. The CDR3 DNA reads TGTGCCAGCAGTCCATGGGGGGCGAACACTGAAGCTTTCTTT.

Concerning this clone: The same CDR3 can be traced to other DNA sequences in this sample. The rearrangement joins TRBV5-4 to TRBJ1-1; no clear D. V shed 0 bases and J shed 1 base, with 4 bases lying between them. From germline, CDR1 is SGHNT and CDR2 YYREEE (reference sequence). There are 13 residues in the CDR3. CDR3 residues: CASSLASNTEAFF. CDR3 nucleotides: TGTGCCAGCAGCTTGGCGTCGAACACTGAAGCTTTCTTT. The variable domain in full, with the rest retrieved from reference TRBV5-4 and TRBJ1-1, is ETGVTQSPTHLIKTRGQQVTLRCSSQSGHNTVSWYQQALGQGPQFIFQYYREEENGRGNFPPRFSGLQFPNYSSELNVNALELDDSALYLCASSLASNTEAFFGQGTRLTVV.

The genes are TRBV7-2 and TRBJ2-3; possible D gene TRBD2, 7 bases. Trimming left V 11 bases short and J 3 bases short, with 21 bases between. CDR3 length equals 15 residues. Germline CDR1 reads SGHTA; CDR2 reads FQGNSA. In DNA, the CDR3 is TGTGCCTCCCTCGAAGGGGGAGGGAAAACAGATACGCAGTATTTT. Protein product: CASLEGGGKTDTQYF.

This sequence joins TRBV15 and TRBJ2-2, with a possible D match to TRBD2 (5 bases). Germline-derived CDR1 and CDR2 are LNHNV and YYDKDF (reference sequence). The CDR3 has 14 amino acids. V lost 11 bases and J lost 5, with 18 bases in between. In DNA, the CDR3 is TGTGCCGCGGGCCTCCGGTCGGGGACCGGGGAGCTGTTTTTT. Its translation is CAAGLRSGTGELFF.